The following is a T cell receptor beta chain sequence with its context. Its antigen remains unidentified. No base quality values were provided; no much bigger clone lies one nucleotide off. The QIAamp DNA FFPE kit was used to extract genomic DNA from formalin-fixed paraffin-embedded autopsy tissue. This entry is derived from a study of T cell repertoires in MIS-A myocarditis (dated 2022 in TCRdb). The immunoSEQ bias-controlled multiplex PCR was used to amplify TCRbeta CDR3 regions, which were then sequenced at high throughput. Processing in the source paper ran as follows. CDR3 sequences were collapsed and filtered by the immunoSEQ vendor pipeline to quantify abundance and frequency of each unique TCRbeta CDR3. Using a 90% global sequence identity threshold, CD-HIT clustered dominant CDR3 amino acid sequences together with SARS-CoV-2-specific ImmuneCODE TCRbeta sequences. A clone was classed as hyperexpanded at a frequency of 0.1 to 1 and as large at a frequency of 0.01 to 0.1. For the dominant clones, CDR3 amino acid sequences and V and J gene assignments were confirmed with MiXCR. The R stringdist package was used to calculate Levenshtein distances between the patient clonotypes and the ImmuneCODE hits. TCRdb provides this immuneACCESS table in a form limited to in-frame rearrangements. Some clones are lacking; in checked studies, under half of them reflect an unresolved V gene, and why the rest are absent is not known. V, J and clone size are taken as reported in that table, and D and trimming were inferred from the DNA itself. Counted in this sample were thousands of clones; approximately 80% of them appeared once. 50% to 75% of the sample goes to the ten largest clones.

Material: interventricular septum heart tissue obtained at autopsy. According to the study, the label for this sample's cell subset or site signals: cardiac tissue sample (left or right ventricle, interventricular septum, or pericardium). This TCR derives from a man younger than 35 with fulminant myocarditis from multisystem inflammatory syndrome in adults (MIS-A) after COVID-19.

The DNA is as follows: TGTGCCTGGAGTGGAAGGACAGAGCAGTACTTC. The encoded protein is CAWSGRTEQYF. Recombination connected TRBV30 to TRBJ2-7, and the D gene may be TRBD1, 5 bases matching. From cysteine to phenylalanine, the CDR3 is 11 amino acids long. CDR3 DNA only is kept here, 33 bases in frame from base 1. V lost 1 base and J lost 7 bases; the stretch between them is 8 bases long. Per the germline V gene (reference sequence), GTSNPN is the CDR1 and SVGIG is the CDR2.